The source of this T cell receptor (beta chain) is a study of OX40 agonist ivuxolimab in advanced cancers. Findings of the study overall: Both blood CD4+ and CD8+ T cells showed clonal growth by week 6 at 0.1 to 3.0 mg/kg.

From germline, CDR1 is SGHRS and CDR2 YFSETQ. The ends lost 1 base at V and 0 bases at J; junction bases unmatched: 3. The CDR3 loop spans 16 amino acids. This clone has just one count. Its antigen is as yet unknown. Libraries were prepared by immunoSEQ multiplex PCR; TCRdb keeps only in-frame clonotypes and omits some of them. The data show tens of thousands of clones, with more than 75% seen just once and 9.5% to 15% held by the top ten. This clonotype originated in an adult with an advanced solid tumor such as melanoma, head and neck, liver or kidney cancer. The chain is built from TRBV5-1 and TRBJ2-1; TRBD2 aligns across 8 bases. This sample comprised CD4+ or CD8+ T cells sorted from blood, obtained in a trial of the OX40 agonist ivuxolimab. The CDR3 protein is CASSLTSGSSYNEQFF. The DNA for the CDR3 is TGCGCCAGCAGCTTGACTAGCGGCTCCTCCTACAATGAGCAGTTCTTC.